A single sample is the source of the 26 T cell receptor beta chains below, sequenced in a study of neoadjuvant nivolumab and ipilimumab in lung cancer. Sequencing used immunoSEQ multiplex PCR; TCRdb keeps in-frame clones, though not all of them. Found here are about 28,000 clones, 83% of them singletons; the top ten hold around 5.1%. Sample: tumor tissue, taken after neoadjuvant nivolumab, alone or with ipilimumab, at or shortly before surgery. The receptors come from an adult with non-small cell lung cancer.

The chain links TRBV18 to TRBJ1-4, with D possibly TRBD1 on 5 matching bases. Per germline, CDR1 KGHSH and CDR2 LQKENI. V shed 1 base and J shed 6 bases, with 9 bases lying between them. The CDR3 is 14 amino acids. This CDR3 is CASSPRGVDEKLFF. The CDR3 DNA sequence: TGTGCCAGCTCACCACGGGGGGTTGATGAAAAACTGTTTTTT.

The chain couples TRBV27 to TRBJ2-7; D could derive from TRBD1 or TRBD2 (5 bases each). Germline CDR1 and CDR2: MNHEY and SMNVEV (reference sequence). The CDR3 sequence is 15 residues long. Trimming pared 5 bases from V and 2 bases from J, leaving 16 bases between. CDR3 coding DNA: TGTGCCAGCAGTCCGACGCCCCAGGGAGCCTACGAGCAGTACTTC. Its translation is CASSPTPQGAYEQYF.

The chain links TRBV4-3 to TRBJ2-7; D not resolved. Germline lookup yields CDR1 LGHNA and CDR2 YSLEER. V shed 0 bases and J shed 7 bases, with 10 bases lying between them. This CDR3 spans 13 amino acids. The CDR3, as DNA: TGCGCCAGCAGCCAAGATTTGGCTCGGGAGCAGTACTTC. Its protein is CASSQDLAREQYF.

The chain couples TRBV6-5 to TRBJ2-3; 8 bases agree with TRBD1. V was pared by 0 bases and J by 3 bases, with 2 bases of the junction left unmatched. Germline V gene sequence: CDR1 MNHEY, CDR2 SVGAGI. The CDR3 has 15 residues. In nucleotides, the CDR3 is TGTGCCAGCAGTTACTCGAACAGGGGGACAGATACGCAGTATTTT. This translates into CASSYSNRGTDTQYF.

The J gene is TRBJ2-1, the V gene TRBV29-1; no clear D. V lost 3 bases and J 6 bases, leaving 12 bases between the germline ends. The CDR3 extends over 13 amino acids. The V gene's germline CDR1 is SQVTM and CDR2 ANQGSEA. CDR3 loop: CSVEAPRLNEQFF. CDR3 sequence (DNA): TGCAGCGTTGAGGCCCCGCGCCTCAATGAGCAGTTCTTC.

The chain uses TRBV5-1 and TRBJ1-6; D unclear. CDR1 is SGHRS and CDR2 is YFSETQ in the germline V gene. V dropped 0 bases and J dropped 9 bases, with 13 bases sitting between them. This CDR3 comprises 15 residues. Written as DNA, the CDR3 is TGCGCCAGCAGCTTGGGGGAGAAAACCCGTTCACCCCTCCACTTT. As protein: CASSLGEKTRSPLHF.

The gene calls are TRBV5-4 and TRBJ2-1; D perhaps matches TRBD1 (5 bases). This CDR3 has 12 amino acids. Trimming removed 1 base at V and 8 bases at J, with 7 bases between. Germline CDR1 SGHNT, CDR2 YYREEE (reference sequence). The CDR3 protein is CASSLQGYEQFF. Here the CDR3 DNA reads TGTGCCAGCAGCTTGCAGGGCTATGAGCAGTTCTTC.

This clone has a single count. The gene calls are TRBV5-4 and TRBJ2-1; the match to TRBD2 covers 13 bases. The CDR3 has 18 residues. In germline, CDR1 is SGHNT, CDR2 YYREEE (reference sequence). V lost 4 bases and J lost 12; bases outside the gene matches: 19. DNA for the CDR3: TGTGCCAGCAGCCGCGGCGAATCGGGACTAGCGGGAAAGGCTGGGCAGTTCTTC. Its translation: CASSRGESGLAGKAGQFF.

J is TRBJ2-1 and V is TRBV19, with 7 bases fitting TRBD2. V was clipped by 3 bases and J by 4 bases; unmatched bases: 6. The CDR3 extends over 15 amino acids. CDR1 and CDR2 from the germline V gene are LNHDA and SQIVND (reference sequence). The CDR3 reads CASSIGLAVYNEQFF. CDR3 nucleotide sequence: TGTGCCAGTAGTATCGGGCTAGCGGTATACAATGAGCAGTTCTTC.

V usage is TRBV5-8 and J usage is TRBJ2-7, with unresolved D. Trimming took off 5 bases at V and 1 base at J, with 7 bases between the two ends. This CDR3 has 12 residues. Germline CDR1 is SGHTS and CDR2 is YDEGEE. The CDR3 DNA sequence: TGTGCCAGCAGTGCAGAGTCCTACGAGCAGTACTTC. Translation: CASSAESYEQYF.

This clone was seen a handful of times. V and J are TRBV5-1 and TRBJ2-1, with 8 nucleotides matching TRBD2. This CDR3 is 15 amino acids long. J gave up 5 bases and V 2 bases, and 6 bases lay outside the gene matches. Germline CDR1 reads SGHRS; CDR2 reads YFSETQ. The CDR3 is CASSFSTSGDNEQFF. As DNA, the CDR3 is TGCGCCAGCAGCTTCAGCACTAGCGGAGACAATGAGCAGTTCTTC. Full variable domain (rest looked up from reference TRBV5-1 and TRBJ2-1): KAGVTQTPRYLIKTRGQQVTLSCSPISGHRSVSWYQQTPGQGLQFLFEYFSETQRNKGNFPGRFSGRQFSNSRSEMNVSTLELGDSALYLCASSFSTSGDNEQFFGPGTRLTVL.

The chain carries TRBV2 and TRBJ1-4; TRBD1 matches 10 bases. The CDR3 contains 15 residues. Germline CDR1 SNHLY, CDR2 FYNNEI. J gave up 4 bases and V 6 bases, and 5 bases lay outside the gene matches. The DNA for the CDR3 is TGTGCCAGCAGAAGACAGGGGGCTTTTAATGAAAAACTGTTTTTT. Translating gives CASRRQGAFNEKLFF.

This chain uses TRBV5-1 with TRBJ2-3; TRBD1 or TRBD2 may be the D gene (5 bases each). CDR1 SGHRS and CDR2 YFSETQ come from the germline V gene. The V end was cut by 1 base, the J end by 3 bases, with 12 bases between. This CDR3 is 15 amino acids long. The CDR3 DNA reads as TGCGCCAGCAGCTTGTTTTTTGGGGGTACAGATACGCAGTATTTT. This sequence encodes CASSLFFGGTDTQYF.

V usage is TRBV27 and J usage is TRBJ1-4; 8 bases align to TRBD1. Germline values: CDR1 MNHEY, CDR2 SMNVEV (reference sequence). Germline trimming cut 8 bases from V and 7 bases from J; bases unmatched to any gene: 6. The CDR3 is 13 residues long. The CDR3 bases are TGTGCCAGCCGTACAGGGGGGGGTGAAAAACTGTTTTTT. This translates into CASRTGGGEKLFF.

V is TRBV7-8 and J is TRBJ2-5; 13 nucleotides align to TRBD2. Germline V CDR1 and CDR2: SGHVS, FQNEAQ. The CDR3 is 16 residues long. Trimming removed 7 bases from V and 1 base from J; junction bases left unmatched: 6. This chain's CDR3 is CASKTSGGLLQETQYF. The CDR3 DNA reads TGTGCCAGCAAGACTAGCGGGGGGCTGCTCCAAGAGACCCAGTACTTC.

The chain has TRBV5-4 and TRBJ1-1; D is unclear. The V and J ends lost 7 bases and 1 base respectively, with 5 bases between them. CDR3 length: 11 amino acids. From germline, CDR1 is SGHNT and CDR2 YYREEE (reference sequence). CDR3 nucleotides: TGTGCCAGCGGGCCGAACACTGAAGCTTTCTTT. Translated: CASGPNTEAFF.

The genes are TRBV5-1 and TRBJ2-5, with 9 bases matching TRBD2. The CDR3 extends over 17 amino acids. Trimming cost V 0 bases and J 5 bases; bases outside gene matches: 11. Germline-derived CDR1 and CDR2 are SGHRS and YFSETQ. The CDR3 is CASSLALAGIVGETQYF. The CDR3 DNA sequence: TGCGCCAGCAGCTTGGCGCTAGCGGGGATCGTAGGTGAGACCCAGTACTTC.

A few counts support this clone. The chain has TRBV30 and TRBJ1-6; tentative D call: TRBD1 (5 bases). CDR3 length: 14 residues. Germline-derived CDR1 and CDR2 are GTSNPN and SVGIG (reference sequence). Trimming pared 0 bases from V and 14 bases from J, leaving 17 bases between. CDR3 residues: CAWSVHRPRITLHF. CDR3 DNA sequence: TGTGCCTGGAGTGTCCACAGGCCGCGAATCACCCTCCACTTT.

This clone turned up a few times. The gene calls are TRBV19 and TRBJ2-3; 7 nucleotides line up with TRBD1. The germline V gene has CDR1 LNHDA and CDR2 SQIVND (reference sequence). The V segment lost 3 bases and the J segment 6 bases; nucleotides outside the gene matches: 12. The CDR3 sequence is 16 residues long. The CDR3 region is CASSIRTGARGDTQYF. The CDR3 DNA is TGTGCCAGTAGTATTCGCACAGGGGCCAGAGGGGATACGCAGTATTTT.

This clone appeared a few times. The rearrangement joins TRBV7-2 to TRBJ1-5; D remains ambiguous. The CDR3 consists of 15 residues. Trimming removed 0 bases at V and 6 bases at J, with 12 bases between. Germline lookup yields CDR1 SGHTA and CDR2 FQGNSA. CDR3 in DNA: TGTGCCAGCAGCTTAGCGCTCGGGGAGGGTCAGCCCCAGCATTTT. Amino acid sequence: CASSLALGEGQPQHF.

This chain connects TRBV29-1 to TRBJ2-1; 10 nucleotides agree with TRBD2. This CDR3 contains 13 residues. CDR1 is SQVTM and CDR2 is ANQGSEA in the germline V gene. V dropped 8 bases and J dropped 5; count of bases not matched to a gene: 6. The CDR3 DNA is TGCAGCCTTGTAAGCGGGAGGGACAATGAGCAGTTCTTC. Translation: CSLVSGRDNEQFF.

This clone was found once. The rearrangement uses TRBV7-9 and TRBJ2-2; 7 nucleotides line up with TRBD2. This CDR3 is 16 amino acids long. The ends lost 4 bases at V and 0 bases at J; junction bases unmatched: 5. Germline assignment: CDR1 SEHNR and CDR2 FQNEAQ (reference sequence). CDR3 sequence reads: CASSSILAANTGELFF. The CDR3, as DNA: TGTGCCAGCAGCTCGATTCTAGCGGCGAACACCGGGGAGCTGTTTTTT.

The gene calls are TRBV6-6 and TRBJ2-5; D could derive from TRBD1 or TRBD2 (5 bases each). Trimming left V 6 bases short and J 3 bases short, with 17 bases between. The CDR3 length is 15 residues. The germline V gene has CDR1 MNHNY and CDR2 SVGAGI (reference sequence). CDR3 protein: CASSPGTPDEETQYF. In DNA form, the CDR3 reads TGTGCCAGCAGCCCCGGGACCCCCGACGAAGAGACCCAGTACTTC.

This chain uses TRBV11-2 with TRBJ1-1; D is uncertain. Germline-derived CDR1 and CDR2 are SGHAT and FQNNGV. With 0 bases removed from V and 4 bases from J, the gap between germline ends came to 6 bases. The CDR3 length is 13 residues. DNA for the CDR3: TGTGCCAGCAGCTTAGAGGGGAGCACTGAAGCTTTCTTT. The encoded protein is CASSLEGSTEAFF.

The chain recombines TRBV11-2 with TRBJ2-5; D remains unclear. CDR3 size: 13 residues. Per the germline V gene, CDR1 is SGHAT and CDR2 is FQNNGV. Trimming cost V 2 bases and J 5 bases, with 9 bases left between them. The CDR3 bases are TGTGCCAGCAGCTTACCGGGTGGGGAGACCCAGTACTTC. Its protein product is CASSLPGGETQYF.

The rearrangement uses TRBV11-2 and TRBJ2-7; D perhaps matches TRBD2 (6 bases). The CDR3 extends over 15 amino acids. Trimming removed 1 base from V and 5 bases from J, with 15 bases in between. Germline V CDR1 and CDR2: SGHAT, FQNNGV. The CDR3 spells CASSLADGSPDEQYF. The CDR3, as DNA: TGTGCCAGCAGCTTAGCCGACGGGAGTCCGGACGAGCAGTACTTC.